These 3 T cell receptor beta chains were all obtained from the same sample, sequenced in a study of CD8+ T cells in alopecia areata. cDNA serving as the sequencing template came from extracted, reverse transcribed RNA. Clones were read by immunoSEQ multiplex PCR, and TCRdb kept only the in-frame ones, dropping some. The sample shows about 97,000 clones, 41% of them seen only once. The sequencing sample was made of CD4+ T cells sorted from blood. These receptors all stem from a human donor with alopecia areata.

The chain combines TRBV20-1 with TRBJ1-2; perhaps TRBD1 as D (5 bases). This CDR3 region has 11 residues. The germline gives CDR1 DFQATT, CDR2 SNEGSKA (reference sequence). Trimming removed 7 bases from V and 4 bases from J, with 10 bases in between. The CDR3 region has the DNA TGCAGTGTAGCAGGGATCTATGGCTACACCTTC. Protein: CSVAGIYGYTF.

This clone has only a few counts. The CDR3 nucleotides are TGTGCCAGCAGCTTAGGTGGGCTAGACGCGGAGACCCAGTACTTC. Translation: CASSLGGLDAETQYF. This sequence joins TRBV7-9 and TRBJ2-5; no clear D gene. The CDR3 extends over 15 amino acids. Germline CDR1 reads SEHNR; CDR2 reads FQNEAQ (reference sequence). The V end lost 1 base, the J end lost 5 bases, and 14 bases lay between the germline ends.

This clone turned up a few times. The chain recombines TRBV7-9 with TRBJ2-4, with D unclear. The germline V gene has CDR1 SEHNR and CDR2 FQNEAQ (reference sequence). The CDR3 sequence is 14 residues long. V lost 5 bases to trimming and J lost 1 base, with 9 bases between them. CDR3 in amino acids: CASSRLVAKNIQYF. In DNA, the CDR3 is TGTGCCAGCAGCCGTTTGGTGGCCAAAAACATTCAGTACTTC.